The present T cell receptor (beta chain) was sequenced within a study of blood T cell repertoires in COVID-19. About the research overall: Whether acute or convalescent, the COVID-19 samples came from the United States, Italy and Spain.

In the authors' workflow: Researchers report that nucleated cell counts were estimated from reference gene primer amplification. Clones were sequenced by immunoSEQ multiplex PCR, and TCRdb holds only the in-frame ones, with some missing. Clone size and V and J calls were adopted from that table, with D and trimming inferred from the DNA. Counted here are some 220,000 clones, 82% occurring once; the ten biggest clones make up 5.2%. Patients from Seattle were sampled longitudinally, starting during active infection. Germline lookup yields CDR1 ENHRY and CDR2 SYGVKD. V was clipped by 7 bases and J by 5 bases, with 20 bases between them. There are 15 residues in the CDR3.

The TCR sequence derives from a woman aged 70-85 years with COVID-19, enrolled during active disease. The genes are TRBV10-3 and TRBJ1-2, with D possibly being TRBD1 (5 bases). Specimen: peripheral blood. CDR3 DNA sequence: TGTGCCATCAAGCAGGGCCCGGAGTGGGAATATGGCTACACCTTC. This sequence encodes CAIKQGPEWEYGYTF.